This T cell receptor (beta chain) was identified during a study of blood T cell repertoires in COVID-19 (dated by TCRdb to the early 2020s). As for the study more broadly: Samples covering the acute and convalescent phases of COVID-19 were provided by collaborators in the United States, Italy and Spain. A freely available public database, intended as a resource for researchers studying the immune response to SARS-CoV-2, is where the repertoires were released. Nearly every sample came with metadata listing a de-identified subject ID, COVID-19 status, age in years and sex. HLA class I and class II types, where available, came from metadata supplied by the sample provider rather than from assay-based typing. The dataset comprised deeply sampled blood TCRbeta repertoires from subjects exposed to, actively infected with, or recovered from COVID-19. Samples were obtained from the ongoing ImmuneRACE study (first 160 participants) and from 1,254 subjects provided by 6 global collaborators. The material from the prospective study consisted of cDNA or gDNA derived from T cells, B-cell-depleted T cells, or PBMCs. On the study overall, not on this receptor specifically: Clinical and demographic metadata were provided uncurated, with the amount varying by source and participant.

Each collaborating institution followed its own protocols to collect whole blood in K2EDTA tubes. For TCRbeta analysis, collaborators shipped samples in one of three forms: frozen whole blood, isolated PBMCs, or DNA extracted from either of those sample types. To note about this clone: Its antigen remains unidentified. Base qualities are not recorded, but no much larger clone differs from it by a single base.

The immunoSEQ Assay, a bias-controlled multiplex PCR, was used to amplify TCRbeta CDR3 regions from genomic DNA. In the authors' own workflow: The number of nucleated cells in each sample was estimated from the amplification of reference gene primers within the assay. Sequence reads were collapsed and filtered to measure the absolute abundance of every unique TCRbeta CDR3 rearrangement. For each sample, productive Simpson clonality was calculated as the square root of Simpson's diversity index over productive rearrangements. TCRdb limited this immuneACCESS table to in-frame rearrangements with V and J called. A share of clones is missing; checked studies link under half to unresolved V genes, and the rest is unexplained. The V and J calls and clone size are taken from that table; D and trimming were inferred from the DNA. Across this sample there are roughly 20,000 clones, with 87% seen only once. The leading ten clones occupy about 7.9% of the sample.

CDR1 and CDR2, looked up from the germline V gene, are SGHVS and FQNEAQ. Trimming costs V 5 bases and J 3 bases, and their ends lie 10 bases apart. The CDR3 starts with the cysteine, ends with the phenylalanine, and has 13 residues. The sequence is cut down to CDR3 DNA, 39 bases in frame from base 1. The rearranged segments are TRBV7-8 and TRBJ1-1; there is no confident call for the D gene. Specimen: peripheral blood. The clonotype originates from a human donor with active COVID-19. The donor label of this sample is uncertain. The encoded CDR3 is CASSGLTDTEAFF. The nucleotides are TGTGCCAGCAGCGGGCTTACGGACACTGAAGCTTTCTTT.